This T cell receptor (beta chain) was recorded in a study of spatial heterogeneity in lung cancer. Study-wide points: In tumors, expanded intratumoral alpha and beta TCR counts tracked mutation counts. The study estimated about 7.2% alpha and about 12% beta chain coverage of tumor T cells.

By its share, this clonotype is medium-sized (0.01 to 0.1%). No antigen is known for it. A distinct unique molecular identifier was carried by each TCR cDNA molecule. MiXCR was run by TCRdb on the 5' RACE reads, yielding one entry per CDR3 protein. The repertoire holds fewer than 5,500 distinct CDR3 sequences, with around 7.8% as singletons. Between the trimmed V and J ends, which lost 3 bases and 8 bases, there was a span of 16 bases. The CDR3 spans 13 residues. Germline V gives CDR1 SQVTM, CDR2 ANQGSEA. The time point denotes: sample taken at primary tumor resection. There were roughly 72 donors, all of them untreated patients with early-stage non-small cell lung cancer. Whole RNA obtained from tumor, nontumor lung or frozen PBMC underwent sequencing without sorting.

The sample in question was lung tumor tissue, obtained at surgery. The chain links TRBV29-1 to TRBJ1-1; D unclear. The TCR comes from a female donor with early-stage non-small cell lung cancer. The CDR3 sequence is CSVDWWSAGEAFF. The DNA of the CDR3 is TGCAGCGTTGATTGGTGGTCGGCGGGGGAAGCTTTCTTT.